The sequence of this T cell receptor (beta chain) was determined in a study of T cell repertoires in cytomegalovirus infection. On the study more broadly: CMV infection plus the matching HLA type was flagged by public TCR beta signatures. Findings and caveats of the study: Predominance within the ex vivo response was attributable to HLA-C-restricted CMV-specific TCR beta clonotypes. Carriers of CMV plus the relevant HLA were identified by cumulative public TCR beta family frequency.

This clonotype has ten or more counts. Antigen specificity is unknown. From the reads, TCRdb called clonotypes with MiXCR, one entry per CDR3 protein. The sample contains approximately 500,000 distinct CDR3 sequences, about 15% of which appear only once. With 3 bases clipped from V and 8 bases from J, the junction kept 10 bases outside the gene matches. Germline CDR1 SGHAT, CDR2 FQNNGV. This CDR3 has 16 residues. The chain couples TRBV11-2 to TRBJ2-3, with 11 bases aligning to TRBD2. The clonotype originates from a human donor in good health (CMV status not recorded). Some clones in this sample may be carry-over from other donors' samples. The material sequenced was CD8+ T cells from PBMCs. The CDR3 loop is CASSLGLAATGGTQYF. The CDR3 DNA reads TGTGCCAGCAGCTTGGGACTAGCGGCAACTGGGGGTACGCAGTATTTT.